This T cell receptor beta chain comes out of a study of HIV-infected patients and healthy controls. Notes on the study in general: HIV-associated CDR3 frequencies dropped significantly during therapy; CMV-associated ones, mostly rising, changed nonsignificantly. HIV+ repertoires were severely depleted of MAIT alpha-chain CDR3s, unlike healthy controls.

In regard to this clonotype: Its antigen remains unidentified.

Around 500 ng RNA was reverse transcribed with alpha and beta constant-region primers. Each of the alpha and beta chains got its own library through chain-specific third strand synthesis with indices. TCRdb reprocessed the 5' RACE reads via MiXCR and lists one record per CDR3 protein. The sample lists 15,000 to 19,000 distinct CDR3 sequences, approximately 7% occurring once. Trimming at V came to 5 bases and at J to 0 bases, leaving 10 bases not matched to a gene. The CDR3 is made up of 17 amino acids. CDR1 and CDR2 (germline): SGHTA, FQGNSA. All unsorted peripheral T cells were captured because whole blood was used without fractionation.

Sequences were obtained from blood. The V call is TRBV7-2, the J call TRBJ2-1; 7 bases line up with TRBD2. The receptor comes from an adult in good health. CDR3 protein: CASSPRGRESSYNEQFF. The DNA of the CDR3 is TGTGCCAGCAGCCCCCGAGGGAGGGAGAGCTCCTACAATGAGCAGTTCTTC.